Below are 11 T cell receptor beta chains sequenced from a single sample in a study of post-analysis software for immune sequencing data. Study observations and caveats: Patients carried 5 or 6 TRBV segments more frequently than controls did, and TRBV5-6, TRBV5-1 and TRBV20-1 were among them.

Unique molecular identifiers were built into the TCR beta cDNA libraries. TCRdb independently ran MiXCR on the PCR reads; one entry per CDR3 protein. The repertoire holds roughly 540,000 distinct CDR3 sequences, approximately 31% seen once, with roughly 6% in the top ten. These receptors' antigens are unknown. Sequenced input: blood. Receptors originate from a girl aged 2-17 years with multiple sclerosis.

This clonotype was seen only a few times. This chain links TRBV12-5 with TRBJ2-1; no firm D call. V was shortened by 0 bases and J by 7 bases, with 4 bases between the two germline ends. The germline V gene has CDR1 LGHNT and CDR2 FRNRAP. CDR3 length: 12 amino acids. DNA for the CDR3: TGTGCTAGTGGTTTGGTAAGAAATGAGCAGTTCTTC. Protein product: CASGLVRNEQFF.

There are a few counts of this clonotype. The rearrangement uses TRBV4-2 and TRBJ2-5; 7 bases agree with TRBD2. The germline V gene encodes CDR1 LGHNA and CDR2 YNFKEQ. V shed 0 bases and J 2 bases; nucleotides not matched to a gene: 6. This CDR3 comprises 16 residues. CDR3 sequence: CASSQDPGLGQETQYF. The CDR3 nucleotides read TGTGCCAGCAGCCAAGATCCCGGACTAGGACAAGAGACCCAGTACTTC.

V and J are TRBV10-3 and TRBJ2-5; no definite D call. Germline loops: CDR1 ENHRY, CDR2 SYGVKD. This CDR3 has 13 residues. The V and J ends lost 2 bases and 7 bases respectively, with 11 bases between them. The CDR3 sequence is CAISEGPSGTQYF. CDR3 nucleotide sequence: TGTGCCATCAGTGAGGGACCGTCGGGGACCCAGTACTTC.

This clonotype is a singleton in its sample. The J gene is TRBJ2-5, the V gene TRBV5-1, with D possibly TRBD1 on 6 matching bases. The J call may be wrong; the DNA end is better matched by TRBJ2-7. The CDR3 is 15 residues long. Germline loops: CDR1 SGHRS, CDR2 YFSETQ. The CDR3 sequence is CASSLESGALYEQYF. The DNA for the CDR3 is TGCGCCAGCAGCTTGGAATCAGGGGCCCTCTACGAGCAGTACTTC.

This clonotype was seen a few times. J is TRBJ1-2 and V is TRBV29-1, with 7 nucleotides matching TRBD1. In germline, CDR1 is SQVTM, CDR2 ANQGSEA. The CDR3 is 13 amino acids. V lost 5 bases and J lost 3; bases outside the gene matches: 6. The DNA for the CDR3 is TGCAGCGTTAAAACCGGGACAGACTATGGCTACACCTTC. Its translation is CSVKTGTDYGYTF.

The gene calls are TRBV5-5 and TRBJ2-6, with D uncertain. This CDR3 spans 17 amino acids. Germline V gives CDR1 SGHKS, CDR2 YYEKEE (reference sequence). V lost 3 bases and J lost 3, with 16 bases in between. The CDR3 is CASSSLVGSSGANVLTF. The CDR3, as DNA: TGTGCCAGCAGCTCGCTTGTAGGTTCAAGTGGGGCCAACGTCCTGACTTTC.

As regards this clonotype: One junction end disagrees with the germline gene, perhaps due to a read error. The chain carries TRBV7-6 and TRBJ2-7, with TRBD1 matching over 7 bases. CDR1 is SGHVS, CDR2 FNYEAQ, per germline. The CDR3 runs 14 residues. DNA of the CDR3: TGTGCCGGCAGCTTAGGGGGCAGCTCCTACGAGCAGTACTTC. This sequence encodes CAGSLGGSSYEQYF.

This sequence joins TRBV20-1 and TRBJ2-7; a possible D gene is TRBD2 (6 bases). Germline CDR1 and CDR2: DFQATT and SNEGSKA (reference sequence). CDR3 length: 14 residues. Trimming stripped 5 bases from V and 4 bases from J, with 18 bases between. CDR3 sequence: CSALELRGRYEQYF. CDR3 sequence (DNA): TGCAGTGCTTTAGAGTTGCGGGGTCGTTACGAGCAGTACTTC.

The chain combines TRBV4-1 with TRBJ2-1; possible D gene TRBD1, 6 bases. The CDR3 runs 15 residues. Germline-derived CDR1 and CDR2 are MGHRA and YSYEKL. Trimming took off 4 bases at V and 2 bases at J, with 12 bases between the two ends. The CDR3 nucleotides are TGCGCCAGCAGCCCTCAGGGGACCGCCTACAATGAGCAGTTCTTC. It specifies CASSPQGTAYNEQFF.

The V and J genes are TRBV3-1 and TRBJ2-4, with D tentatively TRBD1 (5 bases). The DNA matches TRBJ2-5 better at its end, which makes the J call doubtful. This CDR3 spans 14 amino acids. Germline assignment: CDR1 LGHDT and CDR2 YNNKEL (reference sequence). The CDR3 region is CASSQSRQLETQYF. The CDR3 DNA is TGTGCCAGCAGCCAATCAAGACAGCTTGAGACCCAGTACTTC.

The chain uses TRBV7-7 and TRBJ2-5; possibly TRBD2 for D (5 bases). Trimming removed 5 bases from V and 9 bases from J, with 13 bases in between. Germline V gene lookup returns CDR1 SSHAT and CDR2 FNYEAQ (reference sequence). This CDR3 has 12 amino acids. Written as DNA, the CDR3 is TGTGCCAGCAGCGAGGGTCGTCGGGCCCAGTACTTC. This sequence encodes CASSEGRRAQYF.